The sequence of this T cell receptor (beta chain) was determined in a study of tumor-infiltrating lymphocytes in primary liver carcinoma. Study background: Samples produced roughly 3.65 to 8 million productive TCRbeta reads, comparable across tissue types.

Bulk tissue was left unsorted, and RNA and DNA were co-extracted from 20-30 mg of it. TCR beta cDNA was reverse-transcribed from roughly 520 ng of total RNA. The reaction used a constant-region primer and ProtoScript II reverse transcriptase. Three nested multiplex PCR rounds, a slightly modified ARM-PCR, produced the libraries for TCR beta. The first two PCR rounds, roughly 9 cycles each, used TRBV1-TRBV30 forward primers and a C-beta reverse primer. Using its own MiXCR run on the multiplex PCR reads, TCRdb lists one record per CDR3 protein. The profile shows under 90,000 distinct CDR3 sequences, 55% to 85% of them singletons. With 4 bases clipped from V and 9 bases from J, the junction kept 12 bases outside the gene matches. Germline V CDR1 and CDR2: SGHRS, YFSETQ. There are 16 residues in the CDR3. Turning to this clonotype: It may be a read error: a sequence one base away is much more abundant. The CDR3 end shows no conserved phenylalanine or tryptophan, and so a read error is likely.

The chain joins TRBV5-1 to TRBJ2-1; 11 nucleotides match TRBD2. This sequence was found in a man aged 35 to 55 with primary liver carcinoma and hepatitis B virus infection. The sequencing input was liver tumor tissue from sampling region 1. Specified subset: tumor region T1, superior pole. Written as DNA, the CDR3 is TGCGCCAGCAGCCCCTTACTAGCGGGAGATTCAAGTGAGCAGTTCCTC. Translating it yields CASSPLLAGDSSEQFL.